These 30 T cell receptor beta chains were all obtained from the same sample, sequenced in a study of T cell clonotyping in hematopoietic cell transplantation. Some clones are missing from TCRdb's copy, which holds only in-frame ones; the method was immunoSEQ multiplex PCR. The data hold about 11,000 clones, with 89% observed a single time. Sample: PBMCs, taken 100 days after allogeneic stem cell transplant. These receptors were collected from a female patient between 55 and 75 years old who had an allogeneic stem cell transplant from an unrelated donor, so the T cells may come from the graft donor. Some clones in this sample may be carry-over from other donors' samples.

V is TRBV6-5 and J is TRBJ2-1; 9 bases are shared with TRBD2. J was trimmed by 7 bases and V by 10 bases; bases with no gene match: 11. This CDR3 has 14 amino acids. CDR1 and CDR2 (germline): MNHEY, SVGAGI. CDR3 DNA: TGTGCCACGATTCTAGCGGGAAGTAAGAATGAGCAGTTCTTC. Its protein is CATILAGSKNEQFF.

This clone showed up just a few times. This rearrangement joins TRBV6-6 to TRBJ2-7; 8 bases line up with TRBD2. CDR3 length: 14 residues. CDR1 MNHNY and CDR2 SVGAGI come from the germline V gene (reference sequence). V shed 8 bases, J shed 5 bases, and the junction held 11 bases outside the gene matches. CDR3 sequence (DNA): TGTGCCAGCCTTAGCGGGATATCTTCGGACGAGCAGTACTTC. Amino acids: CASLSGISSDEQYF.

This clone has only one observation. The genes are TRBV19 and TRBJ1-4; D unresolved. Deletions cut 6 bases from V and 7 bases from J, with 15 bases between. The CDR3 is 14 amino acids. Germline CDR1 is LNHDA and CDR2 is SQIVND (reference sequence). In DNA form, the CDR3 reads TGTGCCAGTAGAACCGGGCCTGGAGTTGAAAAACTGTTTTTT. Protein product: CASRTGPGVEKLFF.

J is TRBJ2-7 and V is TRBV6-5; 10 bases agree with TRBD1. The CDR3 extends over 16 amino acids. The V and J ends lost 4 bases and 0 bases, in that order; junction bases with no gene match: 6. Germline V lookup: CDR1 MNHEY, CDR2 SVGAGI. This chain's CDR3 is CASSWGTGASSYEQYF. CDR3 coding DNA: TGTGCCAGCAGTTGGGGGACAGGGGCCAGCTCCTACGAGCAGTACTTC.

The chain has TRBV19 and TRBJ2-3, with 10 nucleotides matching TRBD2. The CDR3 is 15 residues long. V dropped 5 bases and J dropped 9; count of bases not matched to a gene: 11. CDR1 is LNHDA, CDR2 SQIVND, per germline (reference sequence). The chain's CDR3 is CASSRLAGTSATQYF. The CDR3 DNA reads as TGTGCCAGTAGTCGTCTCGCCGGGACTAGCGCAACGCAGTATTTT.

The rearrangement links TRBV30 to TRBJ1-2; D unclear. V lost 8 bases, J lost 6 bases, and 10 bases lay in between. The germline CDR1 and CDR2 sequences are GTSNPN and SVGIG (reference sequence). The CDR3 consists of 10 residues. CDR3 coding DNA: TGTGCCCACCAGACCCATGGCTACACCTTC. Translating it yields CAHQTHGYTF.

The rearrangement uses TRBV14 and TRBJ2-1; D gene unclear. Between the trimmed V and J ends, which lost 0 bases and 0 bases, there was a span of 12 bases. From germline, CDR1 is SGHDN and CDR2 FVKESK. The CDR3 is made up of 17 amino acids. CDR3 sequence reads: CASSQELPQSSYNEQFF. As DNA, the CDR3 is TGTGCCAGCAGCCAAGAGCTCCCCCAGAGCTCCTACAATGAGCAGTTCTTC.

The genes are TRBV19 and TRBJ2-7, with D possibly being TRBD2 (6 bases). With 4 bases removed from V and 6 bases from J, the gap between germline ends came to 16 bases. Germline lookup yields CDR1 LNHDA and CDR2 SQIVND (reference sequence). This CDR3 is built from 14 residues. CDR3 bases: TGTGCCAGTAGTAACGGACTATATCCTGGCGAGCAGTACTTC. This encodes CASSNGLYPGEQYF.

The chain joins TRBV7-8 to TRBJ2-7; 8 bases are shared with TRBD2. V shed 4 bases, J shed 3 bases, and the junction held 5 bases outside the gene matches. The germline CDR1 and CDR2 sequences are SGHVS and FQNEAQ. This CDR3 spans 14 amino acids. CDR3 loop: CASSSPLAVYEQYF. The CDR3 DNA follows: TGTGCCAGCAGCTCTCCACTAGCGGTCTACGAGCAGTACTTC.

The chain carries TRBV6-4 and TRBJ1-1; D remains unclear. V was trimmed by 2 bases and J by 5 bases, leaving 6 bases between them. The CDR3 is 12 residues long. Looked up from germline, CDR1 is MRHNA and CDR2 is SNTAGT. DNA of the CDR3: TGTGCCAGCAGTGACCTCGGGACTGAAGCTTTCTTT. It yields the protein CASSDLGTEAFF.

This clone was detected only a few times. The chain uses TRBV12-5 and TRBJ1-1; TRBD1 is a possible D gene (6 bases). Trimming shortened V by 6 bases and J by 4 bases, and 15 bases separated the two germline ends. The V gene's germline CDR1 is LGHNT and CDR2 FRNRAP. There are 14 residues in the CDR3. In DNA, the CDR3 is TGTGCTAGTGGCCCAGGGGCAGTTAGCACTGAAGCTTTCTTT. It is translated as CASGPGAVSTEAFF.

The rearrangement joins TRBV14 to TRBJ2-7; unclear D gene. Germline assignment: CDR1 SGHDN and CDR2 FVKESK. The CDR3 covers 13 residues. V was clipped by 0 bases and J by 2 bases, with 5 bases between them. For the CDR3, the DNA is TGTGCCAGCAGCCAAGACCTAGCCTACGAGCAGTACTTC. Its protein product is CASSQDLAYEQYF.

This sequence joins TRBV6-5 and TRBJ2-7; 7 bases line up with TRBD1. The junction had 5 bases not matched to a gene; V was cut back by 5 bases and J by 1 base. The length of the CDR3 is 14 residues. Germline assignment: CDR1 MNHEY and CDR2 SVGAGI. This CDR3 reads CASSNRDSSYEQYF. The CDR3 nucleotides are TGTGCCAGCAGTAACCGGGACAGTTCCTACGAGCAGTACTTC.

The chain recombines TRBV18 with TRBJ1-1; 7 bases are a match to TRBD1. There are 14 residues in the CDR3. Germline lookup yields CDR1 KGHSH and CDR2 LQKENI. V lost 3 bases, J lost 0 bases, and 1 base stayed unmatched. For the CDR3, the DNA is TGTGCCAGCTCACCGACAGGGTTGAACACTGAAGCTTTCTTT. Its protein is CASSPTGLNTEAFF.

CDR3 amino acids: CASLDKGQETQYF. In nucleotides, the CDR3 is TGCGCCAGCCTGGACAAGGGCCAAGAGACCCAGTACTTC. V gene TRBV5-1 combines with J gene TRBJ2-5, with TRBD1 as a possible D gene (5 bases). In germline, CDR1 is SGHRS, CDR2 YFSETQ. V was shortened by 7 bases and J by 1 base, with 11 bases between the two germline ends. The CDR3 spans 13 residues. The whole variable domain, filled in from reference TRBV5-1 and TRBJ2-5, reads KAGVTQTPRYLIKTRGQQVTLSCSPISGHRSVSWYQQTPGQGLQFLFEYFSETQRNKGNFPGRFSGRQFSNSRSEMNVSTLELGDSALYLCASLDKGQETQYFGPGTRLLVL.

This chain connects TRBV9 to TRBJ1-1; no definite D call. V gave up 0 bases and J gave up 0 bases, with 9 bases separating them. The CDR3 covers 15 residues. Per germline, CDR1 SGDLS and CDR2 YYNGEE. DNA for the CDR3: TGTGCCAGCAGCGTAGGGGCGGCGATGAACACTGAAGCTTTCTTT. It codes for CASSVGAAMNTEAFF.

The chain links TRBV7-3 to TRBJ1-1; D not resolved. The CDR3 contains 13 residues. V was clipped by 5 bases and J by 2 bases, with 9 bases between them. From germline, CDR1 is SGHTA and CDR2 FQGTGA. This chain's CDR3 is CASSPNYNTEAFF. In nucleotides, the CDR3 is TGTGCCAGCAGCCCGAACTACAACACTGAAGCTTTCTTT.

This chain joins TRBV6-5 and TRBJ1-5; D gene uncertain. The CDR3 covers 13 residues. The V end was cut by 2 bases, the J end by 7 bases, with 9 bases between. Looked up from germline, CDR1 is MNHEY and CDR2 is SVGAGI. CDR3 nucleotide sequence: TGTGCCAGCAGTTACACGTCGTTACAGCCCCAGCATTTT. It codes for CASSYTSLQPQHF.

On this clone: An end of the junction differs from the germline gene, which may be a read error. V gene TRBV7-7 combines with J gene TRBJ2-5; a possible D gene is TRBD1 (6 bases). Germline V CDR1 and CDR2: SSHAT, FNYEAQ (reference sequence). The CDR3 loop spans 15 amino acids. The CDR3 nucleotides are TGTGCTAGCAGCGTCGGACAGCCCCCTTTAGAGACCCAGTACTTC. It yields the protein CASSVGQPPLETQYF.

The rearrangement links TRBV6-6 to TRBJ2-5; either TRBD1 or TRBD2 may fit D (5 bases each). This CDR3 is 16 amino acids long. V shed 2 bases and J shed 2 bases, with 15 bases lying between them. Germline V gene data show CDR1 as MNHNY and CDR2 as SVGAGI (reference sequence). For the CDR3, the DNA is TGTGCCAGCAGTTACGGGACCGCTATTTATCAAGAGACCCAGTACTTC. Amino acids: CASSYGTAIYQETQYF.

J is TRBJ2-7 and V is TRBV21-1; the D segment call TRBD1 is taken from the table without a DNA check. TRBV21-1 is designated a pseudogene. This CDR3 is 13 amino acids long. DNA for the CDR3: TGTGGGGGACACCCAGGAGGTCTCTACGAGCAGTACTTC. Protein: CGGHPGGLYEQYF.

The chain joins TRBV7-2 to TRBJ2-5; 9 nucleotides agree with TRBD1. Germline V lookup: CDR1 SGHTA, CDR2 FQGNSA. The CDR3 runs to 15 residues. The trim removed 6 bases at V and 2 bases at J, leaving 7 bases unmatched. This CDR3 is CASRSNRGRQETQYF. For the CDR3, the DNA is TGTGCCAGCAGATCTAACAGGGGGCGTCAAGAGACCCAGTACTTC.

The chain has TRBV7-2 and TRBJ1-6; D call uncertain. V lost 5 bases, J lost 10 bases, and 12 bases lay in between. The CDR3 spans 13 residues. The germline V gene encodes CDR1 SGHTA and CDR2 FQGNSA. CDR3 coding DNA: TGTGCCAGCAGCCTGGCCGTATTCTCACCCCTCCACTTT. This gives the protein CASSLAVFSPLHF.

The CDR3 loop reads CASSFKATDTQYF. The CDR3 coding sequence is TGTGCCAGCAGCTTTAAGGCCACAGATACGCAGTATTTT. The chain employs TRBV7-6 and TRBJ2-3, with no clear D. Germline CDR1 SGHVS, CDR2 FNYEAQ. This CDR3 contains 13 residues. Trimming left V 3 bases short and J 2 bases short, with 6 bases between.

The chain employs TRBV29-1 and TRBJ2-5; D might be TRBD1 (6 bases). The ends were cut back, 3 bases at V and 5 bases at J, with 16 bases in the middle. Looked up from germline, CDR1 is SQVTM and CDR2 is ANQGSEA. The CDR3 spans 14 residues. The CDR3 nucleotides read TGCAGCGTTGAGAGGGGCAGGGGATGGGAGACCCAGTACTTC. It encodes CSVERGRGWETQYF.

J is TRBJ2-3 and V is TRBV5-6; 10 bases agree with TRBD1. The V gene end was trimmed by 4 bases and the J gene end by 6 bases; junction bases not matched to a gene: 5. Germline CDR1 SGHDT, CDR2 YYEEEE. This CDR3 is 14 amino acids long. The CDR3 spells CASSPGTGADTQYF. The CDR3 DNA follows: TGTGCCAGCAGCCCGGGGACAGGGGCCGATACGCAGTATTTT.

V gene TRBV27 combines with J gene TRBJ1-2; D is unclear. Trimming took off 6 bases at V and 8 bases at J, with 16 bases between the two ends. This CDR3 spans 13 amino acids. CDR1 and CDR2 from the germline V gene are MNHEY and SMNVEV (reference sequence). The CDR3 reads CASSRGYMEGYTF. The CDR3 DNA sequence: TGTGCCAGCAGCCGCGGATACATGGAGGGCTACACCTTC.

V usage is TRBV5-1 and J usage is TRBJ2-7; TRBD1 matches 9 bases. Germline V CDR1 and CDR2: SGHRS, YFSETQ. The V and J ends lost 2 bases and 2 bases, in that order; junction bases with no gene match: 5. This CDR3 is built from 15 residues. CDR3 protein: CASSFGRQGAYEQYF. The CDR3, as DNA: TGCGCCAGCAGCTTTGGCCGACAGGGGGCCTACGAGCAGTACTTC.

The chain links TRBV21-1 to TRBJ1-5. TRBV21-1 is noted as a pseudogene. The CDR3 spans 15 residues. CDR3 in amino acids: CASSKAYRGQQPQHF. As DNA, the CDR3 is TGTGCCAGCAGCAAAGCGTACCGGGGGCAACAGCCCCAGCATTTT.

The chain links TRBV6-6 to TRBJ2-1; 12 bases are shared with TRBD2. V lost 2 bases, J lost 6 bases, and 5 bases stayed unmatched. Germline assignment: CDR1 MNHNY and CDR2 SVGAGI (reference sequence). This CDR3 is 16 amino acids long. The CDR3 sequence is CASSYPPGLAGNEQFF. CDR3 in DNA: TGTGCCAGCAGTTACCCACCGGGACTAGCGGGCAATGAGCAGTTCTTC.